A single sample gave rise to the 29 T cell receptor beta chains below, sequenced in a study of control samples from healthy donors and cancer patients. The protocol was immunoSEQ multiplex PCR, while the TCRdb copy is restricted to in-frame clones and leaves out a portion. This sample yields 100,000 to 150,000 clones, of which over 75% are seen a single time; roughly 1.9% belongs to the top ten. Sequencing was carried out using blood. The receptors derive from a man between 18 and 29 years old in good health.

The chain couples TRBV10-3 to TRBJ1-2, with 9 nucleotides matching TRBD1. V lost 2 bases to trimming and J lost 3 bases; unmatched junction nucleotides: 10. Germline V gives CDR1 ENHRY, CDR2 SYGVKD. The CDR3 has 17 residues. The CDR3 region has the DNA TGTGCCATCAGTGAGGCTCTTCCGGGACAGGGCGACTATGGCTACACCTTC. Protein product: CAISEALPGQGDYGYTF.

By share, this clone counts as medium-sized. The rearrangement uses TRBV7-2 and TRBJ1-1; D is uncertain. The V gene's germline CDR1 is SGHTA and CDR2 FQGNSA. The ends were cut back, 7 bases at V and 8 bases at J, with 14 bases in the middle. The CDR3 length is 12 residues. The CDR3 loop is CASTPGPLEAFF. The CDR3 coding sequence is TGTGCCAGCACCCCGGGCCCGTTAGAAGCTTTCTTT.

This clone was recorded a few times. V gene TRBV11-2 combines with J gene TRBJ2-7, with D tentatively TRBD1 or TRBD2 (5 bases each). V gave up 5 bases and J gave up 1 base, with 24 bases separating them. This CDR3 has 18 residues. Germline values: CDR1 SGHAT, CDR2 FQNNGV. The CDR3 sequence is CASSPISRVRGSSYEQYF. The DNA of the CDR3 is TGTGCCAGCAGCCCGATTAGCCGAGTCCGGGGCTCATCCTACGAGCAGTACTTC.

V gene TRBV24-1 combines with J gene TRBJ1-1, with 8 bases matching TRBD1. The CDR3 consists of 16 residues. Trimming took 2 bases from V and 2 from J; bases not matched to a gene: 6. Germline V CDR1 and CDR2: KGHDR, SFDVKD. CDR3 nucleotide sequence: TGTGCCACCAGTGATTCCGACAGGGGCAGCAACACTGAAGCTTTCTTT. This codes for CATSDSDRGSNTEAFF.

This chain joins TRBV12-5 and TRBJ1-4, with D tentatively TRBD1 (6 bases). Per the germline V gene, CDR1 is LGHNT and CDR2 is FRNRAP. The CDR3 loop spans 14 amino acids. The ends were cut back, 2 bases at V and 8 bases at J, with 12 bases in the middle. The CDR3 DNA is TGTGCTAGTGGTTTGACCGGGGGCGGGGAAAAACTGTTTTTT. Protein: CASGLTGGGEKLFF.

This CDR3 reads CASRPPGKGVTQYF. The CDR3 nucleotides are TGTGCCAGCAGACCCCCAGGGAAGGGAGTGACCCAGTACTTC. The rearrangement links TRBV27 to TRBJ2-5, with D perhaps given as TRBD1 or TRBD2 (5 bases each). CDR1 MNHEY and CDR2 SMNVEV come from the germline V gene (reference sequence). The V end was cut by 6 bases, the J end by 7 bases, with 18 bases between. This CDR3 contains 14 residues.

This chain uses TRBV9 with TRBJ1-2, with D tentatively TRBD1 (6 bases). Trimming shortened V by 6 bases and J by 4 bases, and 16 bases separated the two germline ends. Germline assignment: CDR1 SGDLS and CDR2 YYNGEE. The CDR3 sequence is 14 residues long. The CDR3 bases are TGTGCCAGCAACGGCGGGGGGCGCAGCTATGGCTACACCTTC. Translation: CASNGGGRSYGYTF.

The rearrangement uses TRBV19 and TRBJ2-7; tentative D call: TRBD2 (5 bases). The CDR3 is made up of 14 amino acids. Between the trimmed V and J ends, which lost 5 bases and 2 bases, there was a span of 13 bases. Germline V gene sequence: CDR1 LNHDA, CDR2 SQIVND (reference sequence). This chain's CDR3 is CASSRNRLPYEQYF. The CDR3 DNA reads as TGTGCCAGTAGTCGAAACAGACTACCCTACGAGCAGTACTTC. Full variable domain (missing parts from reference TRBV19 and TRBJ2-7): DGGITQSPKYLFRKEGQNVTLSCEQNLNHDAMYWYRQDPGQGLRLIYYSQIVNDFQKGDIAEGYSVSREKKESFPLTVTSAQKNPTAFYLCASSRNRLPYEQYFGPGTRLTVT.

The V and J genes are TRBV12-3 or TRBV12-4 and TRBJ1-1; D unresolved. The V and J ends lost 6 bases and 1 base respectively, with 9 bases between them. There are 13 residues in the CDR3. CDR3 residues: CASRLISNTEAFF. The CDR3 DNA reads TGTGCCAGCAGATTAATATCGAACACTGAAGCTTTCTTT.

The chain has TRBV19 and TRBJ1-1; 8 positions match TRBD1. V dropped 3 bases and J dropped 3; count of bases not matched to a gene: 6. The CDR3 covers 15 residues. Germline V gene lookup returns CDR1 LNHDA and CDR2 SQIVND (reference sequence). The CDR3 loop reads CASSMWTGTDTEAFF. The CDR3 DNA sequence: TGTGCCAGTAGTATGTGGACAGGGACTGACACTGAAGCTTTCTTT.

This clone was seen only a few times. The same CDR3 arises from other DNA sequences in this sample as well. The chain joins TRBV6-5 to TRBJ2-1, with TRBD1 matching 9 bases. The CDR3 totals 15 residues. Germline CDR1 reads MNHEY; CDR2 reads SVGAGI. The V segment lost 4 bases and the J segment 3 bases; nucleotides outside the gene matches: 4. The CDR3 DNA reads as TGTGCCAGCAGTTCGGGACAGGGAAACTACAATGAGCAGTTCTTC. Translated: CASSSGQGNYNEQFF.

The chain recombines TRBV5-1 with TRBJ2-2; 8 nucleotides agree with TRBD2. The CDR3 has 16 amino acids. Trimming cost V 0 bases and J 0 bases; bases outside gene matches: 1. Germline CDR1 and CDR2: SGHRS and YFSETQ. CDR3 region: CASSLVSGANTGELFF. The CDR3 DNA sequence: TGCGCCAGCAGCTTGGTTAGCGGGGCGAACACCGGGGAGCTGTTTTTT.

The gene calls are TRBV2 and TRBJ2-1; TRBD1 is a possible D gene (5 bases). CDR3 length: 14 residues. The V gene lost 3 bases and the J gene lost 3 bases, with 9 bases spanning the gap. Per the germline V gene, CDR1 is SNHLY and CDR2 is FYNNEI. The CDR3 protein is CASSDRAYYNEQFF. The DNA of the CDR3 is TGTGCCAGCAGTGACAGGGCTTACTACAATGAGCAGTTCTTC.

The J gene is TRBJ1-2, the V gene TRBV6-2 or TRBV6-3; 7 bases are a match to TRBD1. The CDR3 spans 12 residues. V lost 2 bases, J lost 8 bases, and 2 bases stayed unmatched. CDR1 and CDR2 from the germline V gene are MNHEY and SVGEGT. CDR3: CASSYRGHGYTF. The CDR3, as DNA: TGTGCCAGCAGTTACAGGGGGCACGGCTACACCTTC.

About this clone: Other DNA sequences of this sample code for an identical CDR3. V is TRBV5-1 and J is TRBJ2-3; 7 bases are a match to TRBD2. Per the germline V gene, CDR1 is SGHRS and CDR2 is YFSETQ. V lost 1 base, J lost 2 bases, and 4 bases stayed unmatched. The CDR3 has 15 amino acids. The CDR3 protein is CASSLTGGVTDTQYF. For the CDR3, the DNA is TGCGCCAGCAGCTTGACGGGGGGTGTCACAGATACGCAGTATTTT.

The CDR3 loop is CSVDPGGQGTGYTF. The CDR3 DNA reads as TGCAGCGTTGATCCCGGGGGACAGGGGACTGGCTACACCTTC. The chain joins TRBV29-1 to TRBJ1-2; TRBD1 matches at 10 bases. The CDR3 is 14 amino acids. The trim removed 3 bases at V and 7 bases at J, leaving 8 bases unmatched. Per germline, CDR1 SQVTM and CDR2 ANQGSEA.

J is TRBJ2-3 and V is TRBV9; TRBD2 aligns across 10 bases. Germline V gene lookup returns CDR1 SGDLS and CDR2 YYNGEE. This CDR3 spans 16 amino acids. After removal of 0 bases from V and 6 bases from J, the junction contained 7 bases not matched to a gene. The CDR3 loop reads CASSVALLAGDDTQYF. DNA of the CDR3: TGTGCCAGCAGCGTAGCGCTCCTAGCGGGAGATGATACGCAGTATTTT.

The CDR3: CASRRWDRGVHQPQHF. In DNA form, the CDR3 reads TGTGCAAGTCGCCGATGGGACAGGGGAGTCCATCAGCCCCAGCATTTT. The chain is built from TRBV12-2 and TRBJ1-5; TRBD1 is the table's D call, not checked against the DNA. TRBV12-2 is a pseudogene segment. CDR3 length equals 16 residues.

This sequence joins TRBV4-3 and TRBJ2-3; 7 bases fit TRBD2. The CDR3 contains 16 residues. Trimming took 0 bases from V and 4 from J; bases not matched to a gene: 7. Per germline, CDR1 LGHNA and CDR2 YSLEER. The CDR3 sequence: CASSQDGGSIADTQYF. The CDR3 DNA sequence: TGCGCCAGCAGCCAAGATGGCGGGAGTATCGCAGATACGCAGTATTTT.

V and J are TRBV19 and TRBJ2-6, with 10 positions matching TRBD2. The CDR3 spans 18 residues. V lost 5 bases and J lost 3; bases outside the gene matches: 10. The germline gives CDR1 LNHDA, CDR2 SQIVND (reference sequence). The CDR3 bases are TGTGCCAGTAGTCTCCGGCTAGCGGGAGCTTTTGGGGCCAACGTCCTGACTTTC. Translated, it gives CASSLRLAGAFGANVLTF. The variable domain in full, with the rest retrieved from reference TRBV19 and TRBJ2-6, is DGGITQSPKYLFRKEGQNVTLSCEQNLNHDAMYWYRQDPGQGLRLIYYSQIVNDFQKGDIAEGYSVSREKKESFPLTVTSAQKNPTAFYLCASSLRLAGAFGANVLTFGAGSRLTVL.

The V gene is TRBV6-5, the J gene TRBJ2-1; 12 bases fit TRBD2. V lost 2 bases, J lost 6 bases, and 5 bases stayed unmatched. This CDR3 comprises 16 residues. From germline, CDR1 is MNHEY and CDR2 SVGAGI. CDR3 sequence: CASSYRLAGASNEQFF. The CDR3, as DNA: TGTGCCAGCAGTTACCGACTAGCGGGAGCAAGCAATGAGCAGTTCTTC.

The rearrangement uses TRBV7-3 and TRBJ2-1; 12 bases match TRBD2. CDR1 and CDR2 from the germline V gene are SGHTA and FQGTGA. Unmatched junction bases numbered 7, after V lost 5 bases and J lost 8 bases. This CDR3 contains 15 residues. Here the CDR3 DNA reads TGTGCCAGCAGCACCCGGACTAGCGGGACCGATGAGCAGTTCTTC. Its translation: CASSTRTSGTDEQFF.

V is TRBV18 and J is TRBJ2-5, with D possibly TRBD2 on 5 matching bases. CDR3 length equals 14 residues. V was cut by 3 bases and J by 7 bases, with 15 bases left in between. Germline-derived CDR1 and CDR2 are KGHSH and LQKENI. For the CDR3, the DNA is TGTGCCAGCTCACCCAGACGGACTCCGCCGACCCAGTACTTC. It codes for CASSPRRTPPTQYF.

The V and J genes are TRBV5-6 and TRBJ1-1; D might be TRBD1 (5 bases). Trimming took off 4 bases at V and 4 bases at J, with 17 bases between the two ends. CDR1 is SGHDT, CDR2 YYEEEE, per germline. The CDR3 length is 15 residues. As DNA, the CDR3 is TGTGCCAGCAGCAATTGGGGGGGTTTAGGCACTGAAGCTTTCTTT. Encoded protein: CASSNWGGLGTEAFF.

J is TRBJ1-2 and V is TRBV5-4, with D maybe TRBD1 (5 bases). V was trimmed by 3 bases and J by 0 bases, leaving 18 bases between them. This CDR3 has 17 residues. Germline V lookup: CDR1 SGHNT, CDR2 YYREEE (reference sequence). The CDR3 region is CASSWGGITESNYGYTF. The CDR3 bases are TGTGCCAGCAGCTGGGGGGGTATTACGGAATCTAACTATGGCTACACCTTC.

V is TRBV5-1 and J is TRBJ2-7, with 11 nucleotides matching TRBD2. Germline V CDR1 and CDR2: SGHRS, YFSETQ. This CDR3 spans 15 amino acids. J gave up 3 bases and V 3 bases, and 5 bases lay outside the gene matches. Written as DNA, the CDR3 is TGCGCCAGCAGCTCAGGGACTAGCGGAGTCTACGAGCAGTACTTC. It is translated as CASSSGTSGVYEQYF.

A single count supports this clone. This sequence joins TRBV27 and TRBJ1-1, with 8 bases lining up with TRBD1. The CDR3 loop spans 14 amino acids. V shed 2 bases, J shed 1 base, and the junction held 0 bases outside the gene matches. Germline lookup yields CDR1 MNHEY and CDR2 SMNVEV (reference sequence). This chain's CDR3 is CASSLQGANTEAFF. CDR3 in DNA: TGTGCCAGCAGTTTACAGGGGGCGAACACTGAAGCTTTCTTT.

This rearrangement joins TRBV27 to TRBJ2-2; D not resolved. The CDR3 is made up of 14 amino acids. Germline lookup yields CDR1 MNHEY and CDR2 SMNVEV (reference sequence). The V and J ends lost 3 bases and 7 bases respectively, with 12 bases between them. CDR3: CASSFLGSGGELFF. As DNA, the CDR3 is TGTGCCAGCAGTTTTTTGGGATCTGGCGGGGAGCTGTTTTTT.

This clone was seen a few times. V and J are TRBV2 and TRBJ1-1, with no clear D. The V end lost 2 bases, the J end lost 4 bases, and 8 bases lay between the germline ends. Germline V CDR1 and CDR2: SNHLY, FYNNEI. CDR3 length: 13 residues. The chain's CDR3 is CASSERQITEAFF. In nucleotides, the CDR3 is TGTGCCAGCAGTGAAAGGCAGATCACTGAAGCTTTCTTT.